This paragraph reports one T cell receptor (beta chain). This specimen belongs to a study of control samples from healthy donors and cancer patients. Germline CDR1 is MGHRA and CDR2 is YSYEKL. V gave up 1 base and J gave up 5 bases, with 14 bases separating them. The CDR3 runs to 15 residues. Sequencing used immunoSEQ multiplex PCR; TCRdb keeps in-frame clones, though not all of them. The data show about 80,000 clones, roughly 82% seen once. The chain carries TRBV4-1 and TRBJ2-5; D is tentatively TRBD1 or TRBD2 (6 bases each). The sequence was collected from a man aged 55-75 years with head and neck cancer. The sequenced sample was PBMCs. CDR3 loop: CASSQGGTSKETQYF. The CDR3 DNA reads as TGCGCCAGCAGCCAAGGCGGGACAAGTAAGGAGACCCAGTACTTC.